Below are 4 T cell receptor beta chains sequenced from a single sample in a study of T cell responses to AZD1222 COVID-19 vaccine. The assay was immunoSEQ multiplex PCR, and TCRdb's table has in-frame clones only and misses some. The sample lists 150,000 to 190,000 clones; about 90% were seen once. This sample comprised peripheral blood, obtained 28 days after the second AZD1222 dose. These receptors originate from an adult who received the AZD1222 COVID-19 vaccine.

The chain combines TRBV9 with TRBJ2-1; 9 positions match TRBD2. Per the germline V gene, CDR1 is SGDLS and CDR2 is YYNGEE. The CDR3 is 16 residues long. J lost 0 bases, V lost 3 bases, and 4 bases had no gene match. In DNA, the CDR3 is TGTGCCAGCAGCGCCTTAGCGGGGGCCTCCTACAATGAGCAGTTCTTC. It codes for CASSALAGASYNEQFF.

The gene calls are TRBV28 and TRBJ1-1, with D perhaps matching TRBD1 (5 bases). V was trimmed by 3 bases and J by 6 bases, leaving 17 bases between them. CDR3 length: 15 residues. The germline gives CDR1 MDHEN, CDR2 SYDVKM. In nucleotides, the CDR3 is TGTGCCAGCAGTTTCTCTCAGGGTGGCGGGGCTGAAGCTTTCTTT. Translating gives CASSFSQGGGAEAFF.

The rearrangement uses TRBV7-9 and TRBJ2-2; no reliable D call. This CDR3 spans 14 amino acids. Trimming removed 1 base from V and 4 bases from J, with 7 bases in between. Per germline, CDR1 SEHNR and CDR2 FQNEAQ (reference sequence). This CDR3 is CASSLEAVTGELFF. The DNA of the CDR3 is TGTGCCAGCAGCTTAGAGGCGGTCACCGGGGAGCTGTTTTTT.

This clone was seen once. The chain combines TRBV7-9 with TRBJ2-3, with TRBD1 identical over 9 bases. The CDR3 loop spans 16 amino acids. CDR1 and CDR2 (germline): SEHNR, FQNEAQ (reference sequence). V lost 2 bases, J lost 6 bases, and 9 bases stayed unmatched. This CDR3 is CASSLRGTGGSDTQYF. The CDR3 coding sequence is TGTGCCAGCAGCTTAAGGGGAACAGGGGGCAGCGATACGCAGTATTTT.